Reported below is one TCR beta chain. The antigen is not known. V shed 3 bases and J 5 bases; nucleotides not matched to a gene: 2. The CDR3 has 15 residues. CDR1 is LNHDA and CDR2 is SQIVND in the germline V gene (reference sequence). This table comes from immunoSEQ multiplex PCR, and its TCRdb copy is limited to in-frame clones, with some not included. Of some 120,000 clones detected, 91% appear once; the ten largest clones hold 2.5% to 3%. The data stem from a study of T cell responses to AZD1222 COVID-19 vaccine. Overall study findings and caveats: Clonal diversity was possibly underestimated, and the donors were mostly white British, with more females. Vaccine-associated CD4 TCRs spanned spike, dominant at 160-218 and 743-854. It was only a handful of AZD1222 recipients who were seropositive at baseline.

The input for sequencing was peripheral blood, taken on day 0 of AZD1222 vaccination. V usage is TRBV19 and J usage is TRBJ2-1, with 12 bases matching TRBD2. This clonotype was obtained from an adult in good health. The CDR3 region is CASSIRLAGDNEQFF. DNA for the CDR3: TGTGCCAGTAGTATTCGACTAGCGGGAGACAATGAGCAGTTCTTC.